This TCR beta chain is drawn from a study of blood T cell repertoires in COVID-19. Background on the study: Nucleic acid was either cDNA or gDNA, and it came from T cells, B-cell-depleted T cells, or PBMCs.

This clone was seen only once. Some clones are missing from TCRdb's copy, which holds only in-frame ones; the method was immunoSEQ multiplex PCR. Among roughly 300,000 clones listed, around 87% were seen once. CDR1 SGHTA and CDR2 FQGNSA come from the germline V gene. V gave up 5 bases and J gave up 6 bases; unmatched junction bases: 5. The CDR3 is 13 amino acids. Sequenced sample: peripheral blood. V is TRBV7-2 and J is TRBJ2-7; 9 nucleotides align to TRBD2. The sequence came from a woman aged 50 to 60 who had recovered from COVID-19. The CDR3 nucleotides are TGTGCCAGCAGCAAAGGGACTAGCCCCGAGCAGTACTTC. Residues: CASSKGTSPEQYF.